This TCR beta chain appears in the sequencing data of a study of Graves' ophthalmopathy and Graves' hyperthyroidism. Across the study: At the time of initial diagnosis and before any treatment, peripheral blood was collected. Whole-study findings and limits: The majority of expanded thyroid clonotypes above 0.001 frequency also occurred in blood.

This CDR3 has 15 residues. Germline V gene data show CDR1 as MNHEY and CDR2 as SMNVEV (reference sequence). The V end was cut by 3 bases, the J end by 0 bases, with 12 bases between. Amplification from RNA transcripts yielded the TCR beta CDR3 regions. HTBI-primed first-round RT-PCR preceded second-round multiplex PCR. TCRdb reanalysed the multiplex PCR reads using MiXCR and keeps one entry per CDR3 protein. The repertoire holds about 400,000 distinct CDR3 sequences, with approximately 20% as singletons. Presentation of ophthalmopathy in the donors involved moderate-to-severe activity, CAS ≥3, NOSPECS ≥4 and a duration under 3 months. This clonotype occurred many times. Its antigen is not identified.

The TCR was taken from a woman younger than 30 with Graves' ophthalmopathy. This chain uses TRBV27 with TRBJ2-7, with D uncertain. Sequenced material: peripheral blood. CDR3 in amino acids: CASSLAYSSSYEQYF. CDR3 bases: TGTGCCAGCAGTTTGGCCTATTCGAGCTCCTACGAGCAGTACTTC.